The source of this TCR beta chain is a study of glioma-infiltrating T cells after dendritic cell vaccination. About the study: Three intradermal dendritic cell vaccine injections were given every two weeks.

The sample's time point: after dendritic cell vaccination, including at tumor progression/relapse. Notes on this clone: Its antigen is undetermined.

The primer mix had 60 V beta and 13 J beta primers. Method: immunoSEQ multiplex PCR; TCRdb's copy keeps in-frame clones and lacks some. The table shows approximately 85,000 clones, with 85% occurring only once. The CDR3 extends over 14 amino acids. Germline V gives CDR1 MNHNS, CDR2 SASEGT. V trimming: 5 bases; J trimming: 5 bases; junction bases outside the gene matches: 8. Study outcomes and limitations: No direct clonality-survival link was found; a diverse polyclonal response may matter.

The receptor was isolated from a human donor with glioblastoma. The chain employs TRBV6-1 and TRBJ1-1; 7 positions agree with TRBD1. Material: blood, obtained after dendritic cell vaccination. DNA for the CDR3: TGTGCCAGCAGTTGGGACAGATCTAAGACTGAAGCTTTCTTT. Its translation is CASSWDRSKTEAFF.